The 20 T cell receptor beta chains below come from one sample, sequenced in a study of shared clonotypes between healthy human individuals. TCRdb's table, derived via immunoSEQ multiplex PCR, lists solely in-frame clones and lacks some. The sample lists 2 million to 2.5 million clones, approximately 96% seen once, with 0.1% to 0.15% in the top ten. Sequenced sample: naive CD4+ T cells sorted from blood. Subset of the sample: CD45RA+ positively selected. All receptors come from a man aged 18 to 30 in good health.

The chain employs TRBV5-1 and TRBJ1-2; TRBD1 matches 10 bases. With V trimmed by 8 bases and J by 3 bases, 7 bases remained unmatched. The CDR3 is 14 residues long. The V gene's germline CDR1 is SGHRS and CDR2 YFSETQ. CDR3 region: CASARTGGDYGYTF. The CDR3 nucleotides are TGCGCCAGTGCTAGGACAGGGGGAGACTATGGCTACACCTTC.

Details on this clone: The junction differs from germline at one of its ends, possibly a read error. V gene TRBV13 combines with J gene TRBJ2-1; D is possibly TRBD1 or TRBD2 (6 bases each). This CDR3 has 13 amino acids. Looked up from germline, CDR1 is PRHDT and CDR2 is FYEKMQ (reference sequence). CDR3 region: CASRLSPKGGGIF. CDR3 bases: TGTGCCAGCAGACTCTCTCCTAAAGGGGGAGGCATCTTC.

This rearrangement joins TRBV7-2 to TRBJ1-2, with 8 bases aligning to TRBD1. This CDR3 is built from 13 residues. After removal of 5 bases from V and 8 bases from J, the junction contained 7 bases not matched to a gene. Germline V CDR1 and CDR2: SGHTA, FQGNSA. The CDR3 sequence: CASSRDRFGGYTF. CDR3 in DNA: TGTGCCAGCAGCCGGGACAGGTTTGGGGGCTACACCTTC.

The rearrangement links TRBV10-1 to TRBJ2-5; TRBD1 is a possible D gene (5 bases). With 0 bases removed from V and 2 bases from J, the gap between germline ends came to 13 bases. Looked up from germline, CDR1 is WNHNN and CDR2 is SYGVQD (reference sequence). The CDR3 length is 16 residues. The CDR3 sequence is CASSESAGKGQETQYF. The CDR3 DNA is TGCGCCAGCAGTGAGTCTGCAGGGAAGGGGCAAGAGACCCAGTACTTC.

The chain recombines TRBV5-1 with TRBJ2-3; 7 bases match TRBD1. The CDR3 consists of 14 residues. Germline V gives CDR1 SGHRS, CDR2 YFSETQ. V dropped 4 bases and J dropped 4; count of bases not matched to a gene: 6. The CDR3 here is CASSGGQVPDTQYF. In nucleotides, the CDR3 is TGCGCCAGCAGCGGTGGACAGGTTCCAGATACGCAGTATTTT. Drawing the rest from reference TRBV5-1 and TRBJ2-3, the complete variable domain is KAGVTQTPRYLIKTRGQQVTLSCSPISGHRSVSWYQQTPGQGLQFLFEYFSETQRNKGNFPGRFSGRQFSNSRSEMNVSTLELGDSALYLCASSGGQVPDTQYFGPGTRLTVL.

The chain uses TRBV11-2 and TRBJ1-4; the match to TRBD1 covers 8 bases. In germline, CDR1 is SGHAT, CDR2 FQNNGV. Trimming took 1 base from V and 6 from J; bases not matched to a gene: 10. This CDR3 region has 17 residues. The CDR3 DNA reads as TGTGCCAGCAGCTTAGGGGCATGGGACAGGTCTGATGAAAAACTGTTTTTT. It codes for CASSLGAWDRSDEKLFF.

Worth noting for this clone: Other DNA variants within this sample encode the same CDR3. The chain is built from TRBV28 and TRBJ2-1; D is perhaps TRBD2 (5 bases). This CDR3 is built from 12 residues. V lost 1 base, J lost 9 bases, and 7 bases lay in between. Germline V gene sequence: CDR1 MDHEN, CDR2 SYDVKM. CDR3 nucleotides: TGTGCCAGCAGTTTATTGGGGAGTGAGCAGTTCTTC. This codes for CASSLLGSEQFF. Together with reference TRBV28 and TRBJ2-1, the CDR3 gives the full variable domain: DVKVTQSSRYLVKRTGEKVFLECVQDMDHENMFWYRQDPGLGLRLIYFSYDVKMKEKGDIPEGYSVSREKKERFSLILESASTNQTSMYLCASSLLGSEQFFGPGTRLTVL.

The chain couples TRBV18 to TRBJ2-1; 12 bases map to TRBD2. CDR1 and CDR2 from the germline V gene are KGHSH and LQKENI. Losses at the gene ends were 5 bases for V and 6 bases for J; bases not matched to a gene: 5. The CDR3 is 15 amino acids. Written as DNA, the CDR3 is TGTGCCAGCTCATCACTAGCGGGAGGTGGCAATGAGCAGTTCTTC. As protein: CASSSLAGGGNEQFF.

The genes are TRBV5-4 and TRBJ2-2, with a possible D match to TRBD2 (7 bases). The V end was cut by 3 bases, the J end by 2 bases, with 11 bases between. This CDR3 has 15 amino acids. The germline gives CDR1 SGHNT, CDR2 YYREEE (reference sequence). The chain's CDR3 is CASSSGGRNTGELFF. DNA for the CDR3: TGTGCCAGCAGCTCCGGGGGGCGCAACACCGGGGAGCTGTTTTTT.

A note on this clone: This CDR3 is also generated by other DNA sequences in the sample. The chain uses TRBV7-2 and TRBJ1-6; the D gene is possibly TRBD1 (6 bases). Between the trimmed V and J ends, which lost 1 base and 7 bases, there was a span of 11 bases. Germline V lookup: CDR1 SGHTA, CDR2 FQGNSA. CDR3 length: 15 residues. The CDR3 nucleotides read TGTGCCAGCAGCTTAGACAGGGCGGGGAATTCACCCCTCCACTTT. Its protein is CASSLDRAGNSPLHF.

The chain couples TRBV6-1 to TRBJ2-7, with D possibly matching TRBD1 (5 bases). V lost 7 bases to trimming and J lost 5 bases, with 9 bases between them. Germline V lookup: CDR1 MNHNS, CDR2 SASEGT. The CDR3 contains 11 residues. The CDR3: CASTPGNEQYF. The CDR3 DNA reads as TGTGCCAGCACCCCAGGGAACGAGCAGTACTTC.

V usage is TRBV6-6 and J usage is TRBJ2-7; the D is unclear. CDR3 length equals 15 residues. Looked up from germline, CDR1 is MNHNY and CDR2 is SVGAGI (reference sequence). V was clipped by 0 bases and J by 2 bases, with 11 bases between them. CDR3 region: CASSYSGLLTYEQYF. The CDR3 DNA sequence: TGTGCCAGCAGTTACTCGGGTCTTCTAACCTACGAGCAGTACTTC.

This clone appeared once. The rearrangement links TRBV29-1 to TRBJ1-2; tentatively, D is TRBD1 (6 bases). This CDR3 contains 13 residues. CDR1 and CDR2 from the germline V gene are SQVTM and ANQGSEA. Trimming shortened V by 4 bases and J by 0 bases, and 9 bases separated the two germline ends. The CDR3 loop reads CSVAGDPNYGYTF. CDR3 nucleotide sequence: TGCAGCGTTGCAGGGGACCCTAACTATGGCTACACCTTC.

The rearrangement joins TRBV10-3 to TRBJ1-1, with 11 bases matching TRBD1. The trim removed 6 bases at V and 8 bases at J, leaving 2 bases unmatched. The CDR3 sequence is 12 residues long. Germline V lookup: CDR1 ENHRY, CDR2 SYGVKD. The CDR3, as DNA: TGTGCCATCAGCTGGGACAGGGGGGAAGCTTTCTTT. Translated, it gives CAISWDRGEAFF.

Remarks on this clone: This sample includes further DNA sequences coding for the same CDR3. The CDR3 DNA reads as TGTGCCAGCAGCGTAGGAACACTACAAGAGACCCAGTACTTC. Its translation: CASSVGTLQETQYF. The chain is built from TRBV9 and TRBJ2-5; D call uncertain. Germline lookup yields CDR1 SGDLS and CDR2 YYNGEE. The CDR3 has 14 amino acids. The V end was cut by 0 bases, the J end by 2 bases, with 8 bases between.

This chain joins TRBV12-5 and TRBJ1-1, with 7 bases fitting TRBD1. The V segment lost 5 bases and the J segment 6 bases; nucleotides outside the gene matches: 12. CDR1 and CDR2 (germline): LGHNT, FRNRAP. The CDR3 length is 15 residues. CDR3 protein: CASGRGDSENSEAFF. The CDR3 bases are TGTGCTAGTGGTCGCGGGGACAGTGAAAACTCTGAAGCTTTCTTT.

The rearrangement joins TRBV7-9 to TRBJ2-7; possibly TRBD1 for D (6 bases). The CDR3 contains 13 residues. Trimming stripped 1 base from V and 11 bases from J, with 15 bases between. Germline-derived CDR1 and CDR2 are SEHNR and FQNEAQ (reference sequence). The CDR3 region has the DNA TGTGCCAGCAGCTTAGTCACAGGGTCAGTGGAGTACTTC. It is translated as CASSLVTGSVEYF.

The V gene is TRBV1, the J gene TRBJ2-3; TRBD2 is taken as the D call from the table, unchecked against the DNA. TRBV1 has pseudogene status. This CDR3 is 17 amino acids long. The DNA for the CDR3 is TGCACCAGCAGCCAATTCCCGGGACTAGCGGGTTCAGATACGCAGTATTTT. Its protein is CTSSQFPGLAGSDTQYF.

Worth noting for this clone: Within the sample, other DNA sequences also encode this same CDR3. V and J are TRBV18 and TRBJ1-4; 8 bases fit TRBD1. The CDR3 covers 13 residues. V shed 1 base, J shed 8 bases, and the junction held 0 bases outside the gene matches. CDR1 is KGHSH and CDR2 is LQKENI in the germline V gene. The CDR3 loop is CASSPRTGEKLFF. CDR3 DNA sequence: TGTGCCAGCTCACCACGGACAGGGGAAAAACTGTTTTTT.

The CDR3 sequence: CATSNQRATDTQYF. CDR3 DNA: TGTGCCACCAGCAATCAGCGGGCCACAGATACGCAGTATTTT. The rearrangement joins TRBV15 to TRBJ2-3, with D perhaps matching TRBD2 (6 bases). V lost 4 bases, J lost 2 bases, and 10 bases lay in between. Looked up from germline, CDR1 is LNHNV and CDR2 is YYDKDF (reference sequence). CDR3 length equals 14 residues.